This T cell receptor (beta chain) was sequenced during a study of radiotherapy plus CTLA-4 blockade in lung cancer. Here immunoSEQ multiplex PCR was the method, and the copy in TCRdb shows in-frame clones only, minus some. The sample contains just over 60,000 clones, approximately 75% of which appear only once. Between the trimmed V and J ends, which lost 2 bases and 5 bases, there was a span of 12 bases. Per the germline V gene, CDR1 is MNHEY and CDR2 is SVGAGI. This CDR3 is built from 15 residues. J is TRBJ1-4 and V is TRBV6-5, with no clear D. The sequenced sample was peripheral blood, obtained from a patient treated with radiotherapy plus ipilimumab. The TCR originated in a human donor with non-small cell lung cancer who had a complete response to radiotherapy plus ipilimumab. The CDR3: CASSYANTANEKLFF. The CDR3 nucleotides read TGTGCCAGCAGTTACGCTAACACGGCGAATGAAAAACTGTTTTTT.